This T cell receptor beta chain is drawn from a study of CD8 T cells in ankylosing spondylitis. By quantitative 5'-RACE with molecular barcodes, the TCR beta libraries were made. TCRdb redid the calling of the 5' RACE reads with MiXCR, one entry per CDR3 protein. The sample yields 180,000 or so distinct CDR3 sequences, 9.5% to 13% seen once. This clonotype was detected a few times. Sequencing was performed on blood, either unsorted or a sorted T cell fraction (not recorded which). The receptor was isolated from a male donor with ankylosing spondylitis or in good health (not recorded which).

CDR3 residues: CASSSSQGAPEQFF. CDR3 DNA: TGTGCCAGCAGCTCCTCCCAGGGGGCCCCTGAGCAGTTCTTC. This sequence joins TRBV7-2 and TRBJ2-1; 8 positions agree with TRBD1. Per the germline V gene, CDR1 is SGHTA and CDR2 is FQGNSA. The length of the CDR3 is 14 residues. The junction had 8 bases not matched to a gene; V was cut back by 4 bases and J by 9 bases.